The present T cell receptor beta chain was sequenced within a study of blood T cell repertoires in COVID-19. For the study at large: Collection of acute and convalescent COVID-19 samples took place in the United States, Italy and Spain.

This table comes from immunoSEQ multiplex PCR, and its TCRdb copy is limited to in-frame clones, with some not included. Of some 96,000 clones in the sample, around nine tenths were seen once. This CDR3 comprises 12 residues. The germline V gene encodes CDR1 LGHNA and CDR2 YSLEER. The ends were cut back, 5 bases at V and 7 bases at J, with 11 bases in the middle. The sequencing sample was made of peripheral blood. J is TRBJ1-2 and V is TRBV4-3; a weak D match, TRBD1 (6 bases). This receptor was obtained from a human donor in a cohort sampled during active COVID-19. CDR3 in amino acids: CASSYGDTGYTF. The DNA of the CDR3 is TGCGCCAGCAGCTACGGGGACACTGGCTACACCTTC.